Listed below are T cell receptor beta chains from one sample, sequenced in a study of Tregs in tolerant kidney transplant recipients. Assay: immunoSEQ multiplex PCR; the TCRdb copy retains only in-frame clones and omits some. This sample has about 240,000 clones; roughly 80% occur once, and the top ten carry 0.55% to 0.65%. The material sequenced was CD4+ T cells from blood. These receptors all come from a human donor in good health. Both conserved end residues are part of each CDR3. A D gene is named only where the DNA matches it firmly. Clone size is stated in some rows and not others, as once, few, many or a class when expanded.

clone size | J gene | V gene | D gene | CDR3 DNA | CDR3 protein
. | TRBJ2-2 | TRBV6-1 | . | TGTGCCAGCAGTGCGGCTCCGCGGGGCACCGGGGAGCTGTTTTTT | CASSAAPRGTGELFF
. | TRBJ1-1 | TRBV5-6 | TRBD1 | TGTGCCAGCAGCACCCCAATGGACAGGCACGGCGGGGGAACTGAAGCTTTCTTT | CASSTPMDRHGGGTEAFF
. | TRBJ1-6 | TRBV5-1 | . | TGCGCCAGCAGCCAGAGCAGGGCTAATAATTCACCCCTCCACTTT | CASSQSRANNSPLHF
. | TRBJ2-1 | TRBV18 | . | TGTGCCAGCTCACAAACACAGAATAGGGCGATTAATGAGCAGTTCTTC | CASSQTQNRAINEQFF
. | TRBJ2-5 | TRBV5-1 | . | TGCGCCAGCACTGGACGGGGCCAAGAGACCCAGTACTTC | CASTGRGQETQYF
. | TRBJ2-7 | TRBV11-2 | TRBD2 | TGTGCCTCACGCGGGGCGGGAGCCCACTACGAGCAGTACTTC | CASRGAGAHYEQYF
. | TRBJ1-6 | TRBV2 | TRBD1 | TGTGCCAGCAGCCTACTCGGACAGGTCGGGGTCTCACCCCTCCACTTT | CASSLLGQVGVSPLHF
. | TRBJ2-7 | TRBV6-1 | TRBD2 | TGTGCCAGCAGCCGGGTAGCGGGATTCTACGAGCAGTACTTC | CASSRVAGFYEQYF
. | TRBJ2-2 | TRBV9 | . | TGTGCCAGCAGCGTACTCTACGGGGAGCTGTTTTTT | CASSVLYGELFF
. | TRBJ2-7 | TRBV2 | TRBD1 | TGTGCCAGCAGTGTCCTCACCACAGGGGTGGCCGAGCAGTACTTC | CASSVLTTGVAEQYF
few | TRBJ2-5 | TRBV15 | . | TGTGCCACCAGCAGAGAAAGCGCTAGAAAGGGGGAGACCCAGTACTTC | CATSRESARKGETQYF
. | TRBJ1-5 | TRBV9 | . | TGTGCCAGCAGCATTGGGGATAATCAGCCCCAGCATTTT | CASSIGDNQPQHF
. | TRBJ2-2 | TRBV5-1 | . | TGCGCCAGCAGCTTGGGGGGCCCGGATACTGGGGAGCTGTTTTTT | CASSLGGPDTGELFF
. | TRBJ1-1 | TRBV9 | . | TGTGCCAGCAGCACTAATACTGAAAACCACCCCGTGAACACTGAAGCTTTCTTT | CASSTNTENHPVNTEAFF
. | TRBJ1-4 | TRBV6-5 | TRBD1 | TGTGCCAGCAGTTACTCGGGGACAGGGCCCCATGAAAAACTGTTTTTT | CASSYSGTGPHEKLFF
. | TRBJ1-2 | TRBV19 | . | TGTGCCAGTAGTATAGATATGCAAAACAGTCATGGCTACACCTTC | CASSIDMQNSHGYTF
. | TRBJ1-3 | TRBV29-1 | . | TGCAGCGTTGAGGCGGTCTCTGGAAACACCATATATTTT | CSVEAVSGNTIYF
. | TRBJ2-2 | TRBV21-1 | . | TGTGCCAGCAGCAAAGGGGACGGTCCCGGGGAGCTGTTTTTT | CASSKGDGPGELFF